The T cell receptor (beta chain) under discussion was sequenced for a study of T cell changes during pregnancy in multiple sclerosis. Some clones are missing from TCRdb's copy, which holds only in-frame ones; the method was immunoSEQ multiplex PCR. The sample includes tens of thousands of clones, around 89% of them seen just once. There are 11 residues in the CDR3. Trimming removed 2 bases from V and 7 bases from J, with 8 bases in between. Per the germline V gene, CDR1 is SQVTM and CDR2 is ANQGSEA. The chain carries TRBV29-1 and TRBJ1-2; D gene ambiguous. The clonotype originates from a female donor with multiple sclerosis, enrolled in a pregnancy study. Sample: CD8+ T cells from peripheral blood mononuclear cells, taken in the second trimester of pregnancy. The CDR3 region is CSVESSGGYTF. CDR3 sequence (DNA): TGCAGCGTTGAATCCTCGGGTGGCTACACCTTC.